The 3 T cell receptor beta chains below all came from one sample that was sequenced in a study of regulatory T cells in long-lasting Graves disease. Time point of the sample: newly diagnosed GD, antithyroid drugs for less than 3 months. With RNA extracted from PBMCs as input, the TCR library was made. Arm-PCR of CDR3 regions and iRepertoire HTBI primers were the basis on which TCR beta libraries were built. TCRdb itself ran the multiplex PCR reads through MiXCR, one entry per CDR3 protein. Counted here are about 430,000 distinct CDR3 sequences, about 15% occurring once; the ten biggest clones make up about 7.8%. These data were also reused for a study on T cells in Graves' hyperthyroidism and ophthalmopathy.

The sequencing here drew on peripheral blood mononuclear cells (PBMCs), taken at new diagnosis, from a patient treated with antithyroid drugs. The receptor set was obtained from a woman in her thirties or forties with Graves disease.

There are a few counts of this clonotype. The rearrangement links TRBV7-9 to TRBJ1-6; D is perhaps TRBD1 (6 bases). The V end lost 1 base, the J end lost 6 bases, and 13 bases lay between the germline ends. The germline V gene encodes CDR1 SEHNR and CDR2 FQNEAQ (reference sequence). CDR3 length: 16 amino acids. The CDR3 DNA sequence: TGTGCCAGCAGCTTAGTATTGGGACACGTTAATTCACCCCTCCACTTT. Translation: CASSLVLGHVNSPLHF.

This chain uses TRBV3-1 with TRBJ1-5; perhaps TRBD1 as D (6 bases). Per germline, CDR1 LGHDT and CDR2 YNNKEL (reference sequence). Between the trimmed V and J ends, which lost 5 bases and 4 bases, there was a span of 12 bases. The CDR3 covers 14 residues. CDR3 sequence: CASSRGDRNQPQHF. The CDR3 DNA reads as TGTGCCAGCAGCAGGGGAGACAGGAATCAGCCCCAGCATTTT.

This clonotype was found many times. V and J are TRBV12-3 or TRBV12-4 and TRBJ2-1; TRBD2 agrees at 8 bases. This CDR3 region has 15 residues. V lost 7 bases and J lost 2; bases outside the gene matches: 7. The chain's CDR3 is CASTPGLAAYNEQFF. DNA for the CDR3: TGTGCCAGCACCCCAGGACTAGCTGCCTACAATGAGCAGTTCTTC.